This T cell receptor beta chain was sequenced for a study of metastatic and nonmetastatic thyroid tumors. The wider study: Across blood and tumor or nodule tissue, repertoires from malignant and benign thyroid patients were compared with one another.

Study findings and constraints: In both blood and tumor samples, TCR beta diversity was reported significantly higher for malignant than benign nodules.

Nobody among the patients had been given any treatment before thyroid surgery. Germline V CDR1 and CDR2: SNHLY, FYNNEI. The CDR3 runs to 15 residues. With 7 bases removed from V and 4 bases from J, the gap between germline ends came to 19 bases. This clone was seen many times. Its antigen is as yet unknown. Under the authors' procedure: Using the CDR3 differences seen across clinicopathological groups, the authors built a distant-metastasis classifier for papillary thyroid cancer, which was meant to discriminate distant-metastatic patients. TCRdb ran MiXCR on the PCR reads. It is TCRdb's table, rather than the study itself, that gives the V and J calls and clone size. Here the sample spans 90,000 or so clones, around 7.8% being singletons.

The chain joins TRBV2 to TRBJ1-2, with a possible D match to TRBD1 (6 bases). The TCR originated in a female donor with papillary thyroid cancer or a benign thyroid nodule (not recorded which). Some clones in this sample may be carry-over from other donors' samples. The material sequenced was blood. The CDR3 DNA reads as TGTGCCAGCAAAGATCAAAGGGGGGGGACCTATGGCTACACCTTC. This gives the protein CASKDQRGGTYGYTF.